This note documents a single T cell receptor (beta chain) sequence. These data originate in a study of blood T cell repertoires in COVID-19. The overall study: COVID-19 samples, acute and convalescent, were from the United States, Italy and Spain. Sample material is recorded as cDNA or gDNA derived from T cells, B-cell-depleted T cells, or PBMCs.

The CDR3 is made up of 12 amino acids. Trimming removed 5 bases from V and 7 bases from J; junction bases left unmatched: 2. The germline CDR1 and CDR2 sequences are KGHDR and SFDVKD. As handled by the study authors: For nucleated cells, counts were estimated from reference gene primer amplification. The repertoire was sequenced with immunoSEQ multiplex PCR; TCRdb's copy has only in-frame clones and lacks some. The V and J calls and clone size are taken from that table; D and trimming were inferred from the DNA. The sample contains some 300,000 clones, 75% to 90% of which appear only once. Seattle's enrolled individuals joined amid active infection and were then monitored longitudinally.

The sequence was obtained from a woman between 65 and 79 years old with COVID-19, enrolled during active disease. Sample: peripheral blood. This chain connects TRBV24-1 to TRBJ2-7; TRBD1 agrees at 9 bases. The CDR3 loop is CATSVGQGEQYF. The CDR3 DNA reads as TGTGCCACCAGTGTCGGACAGGGGGAGCAGTACTTC.